This T cell receptor beta chain appears in the sequencing data of a study of T-cell reconstitution after alpha-beta-depleted transplantation in children (dated by TCRdb to the mid-2010s). Study-wide context: The study quantitatively tracked T-cell immune reconstitution after TCRalphabeta/CD19-depleted allogeneic hematopoietic cell transplantation in children using TCR repertoire profiling. The paper's findings and limits, for the study overall: The high TCRbeta diversity at day 60 in some patients was ascribed to recipient T cells and intrathymic progenitors that had survived conditioning. Over the following months the frequencies of hyperexpanded clones went down, and after one year T-cell counts and TCRbeta diversity were mostly credited to newly produced T cells. The apparently early alphabetaT-cell count recovery about two months after transplant was reportedly dependent on only several hundred rapidly expanded clones derived from non-depleted graft cells.

The sample's treatment or condition, from its label and the paper: allogeneic hematopoietic cell transplantation with graft depleted of TCRalphabeta T cells and CD19 B cells. The transplant recipients were children given TCRalphabeta/CD19-depleted allogeneic hematopoietic cell grafts. This clonotype was counted many times. Its target antigen remains unknown. Base qualities are not recorded, but no much larger clone differs from it by a single base. The germline V gene gives CDR1 as SNHLY and CDR2 as FYNNEI. V gives up 4 bases and J gives up 3 bases, and the segment between their germline ends measures 10 bases. The CDR3 starts with the cysteine, ends with the phenylalanine, and has 14 residues. Only the CDR3 DNA stays, 42 bases, in frame from base 1. The receptor library was made with PCR. Sequencer: Illumina HiSeq 2500. Molecular barcoding was employed in the preparation of TCR libraries, with unique molecular identifiers being used to normalize TCRbeta repertoire quantification. TCRdb ran its own pipeline on the public reads, namely fastp trimming at Q25 and MiXCR clone calling, and kept in-frame beta chains. When rows share a CDR3 protein, they turn into one entry using the most common DNA and genes. This sample gives some 550,000 distinct CDR3 sequences in total; about 21% of them show up just once. The ten largest clonotypes hold 11% to 15% of the sample.

The TCR sequence derives from a boy in the first two years of life who had a stem cell transplant for acute myeloid leukemia, so the T cells may come from the graft donor. The sample here was PBMCs, mostly from graft donor cells, taken 360 days after TCRalphabeta/CD19-depleted stem cell transplant. Rearrangement joined TRBV2 to TRBJ2-1, with the D call perhaps TRBD1 or TRBD2, as 6 bases match in each case. The CDR3 loop reads CASSVQGLYNEQFF. DNA sequence: TGTGCCAGCAGTGTACAGGGACTCTACAATGAGCAGTTCTTC. With the rest looked up from the reference TRBV2 and TRBJ2-1 genes rather than sequenced, the full variable domain is EPEVTQTPSHQVTQMGQEVILRCVPISNHLYFYWYRQILGQKVEFLVSFYNNEISEKSEIFDDQFSVERPDGSNFTLKIRSTKLEDSAMYFCASSVQGLYNEQFFGPGTRLTVL.